This T cell receptor (beta chain) appears in the sequencing data of a study of beta chain features in type 1 diabetes. The entirety of the isolated RNA underwent reverse transcription, so expressed TCRB transcripts were sequenced. TCRdb's table, derived via immunoSEQ multiplex PCR, lists solely in-frame clones and lacks some. The sample holds 350,000 to 450,000 clones, over 11% seen once. The CDR3 totals 14 residues. CDR1 and CDR2 from the germline V gene are SGDLS and YYNGEE. Trimming shortened V by 4 bases and J by 4 bases, and 14 bases separated the two germline ends. On this clone: Its antigen remains unknown.

Broader study findings: All four CD4+ subsets of Type 1 diabetes patients contained TCRB CDR3s that were moderately but significantly shorter.

Only one heparinised blood draw was taken per donor, and its volume averaged roughly 120 mL. Sorted cells reached over 95% purity in every population. This receptor was obtained from a man aged 25-45 years in good health. V and J are TRBV9 and TRBJ2-5; D is unresolved. The specimen sequenced was naive CD4+ T cells from blood. The CDR3 nucleotides are TGTGCCAGCAGCCTCGACGGGCGCGCAGAGACCCAGTACTTC. Translating gives CASSLDGRAETQYF.